Each of the 27 T cell receptor beta chains below was sequenced from the same sample in a study of CD8+ T cells in alopecia areata. Treatment given: oral pan-JAK inhibitor, 5-10 mg twice daily. It was cDNA, reverse transcribed from extracted RNA, that served as the sequencing template. Sequencing used immunoSEQ multiplex PCR; TCRdb keeps in-frame clones, though not all of them. The sample carries roughly 220,000 clones, under 70% recorded once. This material consisted of CD4+ T cells sorted from blood, taken between weeks 43 and 45, from a patient treated with tofacitinib. These receptors were taken from a human donor with alopecia areata.

This rearrangement joins TRBV29-1 to TRBJ2-1; 9 bases map to TRBD2. The V segment lost 6 bases and the J segment 8 bases; nucleotides outside the gene matches: 14. The CDR3 has 15 amino acids. Germline CDR1 reads SQVTM; CDR2 reads ANQGSEA. The CDR3 here is CSVAILAGGGDEQFF. In nucleotides, the CDR3 is TGCAGCGTCGCAATACTAGCGGGCGGGGGCGATGAGCAGTTCTTC.

The chain carries TRBV14 and TRBJ2-1; D remains ambiguous. The CDR3 sequence is 11 residues long. V lost 4 bases to trimming and J lost 3 bases, with 1 base between them. The V gene's germline CDR1 is SGHDN and CDR2 FVKESK. CDR3 protein: CASSRYNEQFF. CDR3 nucleotides: TGTGCCAGCAGCCGCTACAATGAGCAGTTCTTC.

This rearrangement joins TRBV7-9 to TRBJ1-1; D remains ambiguous. The V end was cut by 5 bases, the J end by 11 bases, with 24 bases between. The CDR3 is 15 amino acids. Germline loops: CDR1 SEHNR, CDR2 FQNEAQ (reference sequence). In DNA form, the CDR3 reads TGTGCCAGCAGCCCCCGAGACCTCACTCCCCATGGGGCTTTCTTT. Protein: CASSPRDLTPHGAFF.

This clone was counted only a few times. The chain couples TRBV7-7 to TRBJ2-5; D call uncertain. CDR3 length: 13 amino acids. V lost 1 base, J lost 5 bases, and 8 bases lay in between. The germline V gene encodes CDR1 SSHAT and CDR2 FNYEAQ (reference sequence). CDR3: CASSLGLRETQYF. The CDR3 DNA reads TGTGCCAGCAGCTTAGGCCTTAGGGAGACCCAGTACTTC.

The CDR3 bases are TGTGCCAGCAGCCGCTTAGCGGGGACTTACAATGAGCAGTTCTTC. Translated, it gives CASSRLAGTYNEQFF. V gene TRBV7-3 combines with J gene TRBJ2-1, with 8 bases fitting TRBD2. The CDR3 spans 15 residues. Germline CDR1 is SGHTA and CDR2 is FQGTGA. The J segment lost 4 bases and the V segment lost 5 bases, leaving 7 bases of the junction unmatched.

Of note for this clone: The same CDR3 arises from other DNA sequences in this sample as well. The chain carries TRBV5-6 and TRBJ2-7; TRBD1 matches 7 bases. The J segment lost 2 bases and the V segment lost 0 bases, leaving 2 bases of the junction unmatched. Germline-derived CDR1 and CDR2 are SGHDT and YYEEEE. The CDR3 extends over 14 amino acids. Here the CDR3 reads CASSLGQGAYEQYF. The CDR3 DNA is TGTGCCAGCAGCTTGGGCCAGGGGGCCTACGAGCAGTACTTC. The variable domain in full, completed from reference TRBV5-6 and TRBJ2-7, reads DAGVTQSPTHLIKTRGQQVTLRCSPKSGHDTVSWYQQALGQGPQFIFQYYEEEERQRGNFPDRFSGHQFPNYSSELNVNALLLGDSALYLCASSLGQGAYEQYFGPGTRLTVT.

This chain joins TRBV15 and TRBJ2-5, with D possibly TRBD2 on 6 matching bases. The CDR3 runs to 16 residues. Germline CDR1 reads LNHNV; CDR2 reads YYDKDF (reference sequence). V was clipped by 0 bases and J by 5 bases, with 16 bases between them. CDR3 amino acids: CATSRDNGGVGETQYF. For the CDR3, the DNA is TGTGCCACCAGCAGAGACAACGGGGGAGTTGGGGAGACCCAGTACTTC.

This chain links TRBV6-1 with TRBJ2-2, with D unclear. The V and J ends lost 5 bases and 4 bases respectively, with 17 bases between them. CDR3 length: 16 amino acids. Germline V gives CDR1 MNHNS, CDR2 SASEGT. CDR3 in amino acids: CASSKGFAGPTGELFF. CDR3 DNA sequence: TGTGCCAGCAGTAAAGGGTTCGCAGGCCCCACCGGGGAGCTGTTTTTT.

This chain joins TRBV4-2 and TRBJ1-6; 7 bases are shared with TRBD1. Trimming took 3 bases from V and 7 from J; bases not matched to a gene: 6. The CDR3 totals 15 residues. Germline assignment: CDR1 LGHNA and CDR2 YNFKEQ. Here the CDR3 DNA reads TGTGCCAGCAGCCACGCCGACAGGGACAATTCACCCCTCCACTTT. Residues: CASSHADRDNSPLHF.

The sample holds a few counts of this clone. Other nucleotide sequences in the sample specify the same CDR3. The rearrangement joins TRBV19 to TRBJ2-7, with unresolved D. Looked up from germline, CDR1 is LNHDA and CDR2 is SQIVND (reference sequence). This CDR3 has 13 residues. With 1 base removed from V and 0 bases from J, the gap between germline ends came to 4 bases. CDR3 bases: TGTGCCAGTAGTATAGGCAGCTCCTACGAGCAGTACTTC. Its translation: CASSIGSSYEQYF.

The chain employs TRBV12-5 and TRBJ2-2; maybe TRBD2 (5 bases). Looked up from germline, CDR1 is LGHNT and CDR2 is FRNRAP. The ends were cut back, 2 bases at V and 7 bases at J, with 8 bases in the middle. The CDR3 spans 13 residues. The CDR3 nucleotides read TGTGCTAGTGGTTTGATCGGGATCGGGGAGCTGTTTTTT. Translated, it gives CASGLIGIGELFF. The variable domain in full, completed from reference TRBV12-5 and TRBJ2-2, reads DARVTQTPRHKVTEMGQEVTMRCQPILGHNTVFWYRQTMMQGLELLAYFRNRAPLDDSGMPKDRFSAEMPDATLATLKIQPSEPRDSAVYFCASGLIGIGELFFGEGSRLTVL.

This clone showed up just once. The chain is built from TRBV4-1 and TRBJ2-1; 8 nucleotides agree with TRBD2. The CDR3 runs 14 residues. J gave up 9 bases and V 1 base, and 5 bases lay outside the gene matches. Germline CDR1 MGHRA, CDR2 YSYEKL. The CDR3 reads CASSQVAGGLEQFF. CDR3 DNA: TGCGCCAGCAGCCAAGTTGCGGGGGGCCTTGAGCAGTTCTTC.

The chain employs TRBV29-1 and TRBJ2-7, with D possibly being TRBD1 (6 bases). The CDR3 consists of 17 residues. CDR1 and CDR2 (germline): SQVTM, ANQGSEA. V was pared by 3 bases and J by 1 base, with 22 bases between. In nucleotides, the CDR3 is TGCAGCGTTGAGCTTAATTCAGGGGTGAAGCTGTCCTACGAGCAGTACTTC. This sequence encodes CSVELNSGVKLSYEQYF.

The genes are TRBV7-2 and TRBJ2-7; D is possibly TRBD1 (6 bases). Trimming left V 5 bases short and J 3 bases short, with 14 bases between. Looked up from germline, CDR1 is SGHTA and CDR2 is FQGNSA. The CDR3 is 14 amino acids. The CDR3 reads CASSTGQSHYEQYF. For the CDR3, the DNA is TGTGCCAGCAGCACAGGACAGTCCCACTACGAGCAGTACTTC.

The rearrangement uses TRBV15 and TRBJ1-2, with TRBD1 as a possible D gene (5 bases). Per the germline V gene, CDR1 is LNHNV and CDR2 is YYDKDF (reference sequence). V was trimmed by 2 bases and J by 5 bases, leaving 9 bases between them. This CDR3 spans 13 amino acids. Here the CDR3 reads CATSRQGDYGYTF. The DNA for the CDR3 is TGTGCCACCAGCAGACAGGGCGATTATGGCTACACCTTC.

The genes are TRBV13 and TRBJ1-1, with D uncertain. Germline-derived CDR1 and CDR2 are PRHDT and FYEKMQ (reference sequence). The length of the CDR3 is 12 residues. V was shortened by 5 bases and J by 10 bases, with 14 bases between the two germline ends. The CDR3 spells CASSPNRAPAFF. The CDR3 DNA reads TGTGCCAGCAGCCCAAATAGGGCCCCAGCTTTCTTT.

The chain has TRBV30 and TRBJ2-6, with 7 bases matching TRBD1. CDR1 and CDR2 from the germline V gene are GTSNPN and SVGIG (reference sequence). CDR3 length: 15 residues. Trimming at V came to 4 bases and at J to 2 bases, leaving 5 bases not matched to a gene. CDR3 amino acids: CAWTPDRAGANVLTF. The CDR3 DNA is TGTGCCTGGACCCCTGACAGGGCTGGGGCCAACGTCCTGACTTTC.

The sample holds one count of this clone. The gene calls are TRBV25-1 and TRBJ2-7; tentative D call: TRBD1 (5 bases). Trimming removed 2 bases from V and 0 bases from J, with 8 bases in between. The CDR3 spans 14 residues. The germline gives CDR1 MGHDK, CDR2 SYGVNS. The CDR3 bases are TGTGCCAGCAGTGAACAGGGTAGCTCCTACGAGCAGTACTTC. Amino acids: CASSEQGSSYEQYF.

CDR3 DNA: TGTGCCACCGCTCCAGGGACAACTAATGAAAAACTGTTTTTT. Protein product: CATAPGTTNEKLFF. This chain links TRBV15 with TRBJ1-4; the D gene is possibly TRBD1 (5 bases). Germline CDR1 is LNHNV and CDR2 is YYDKDF (reference sequence). V lost 8 bases to trimming and J lost 0 bases, with 10 bases between them. The CDR3 is made up of 14 amino acids.

The chain carries TRBV29-1 and TRBJ2-3; possibly TRBD1 for D (6 bases). The CDR3 loop spans 14 amino acids. Germline loops: CDR1 SQVTM, CDR2 ANQGSEA. V gave up 5 bases and J gave up 4 bases, with 16 bases separating them. The CDR3 DNA follows: TGCAGCGTTATGGGCAGGGGCCCGGCAGATACGCAGTATTTT. This encodes CSVMGRGPADTQYF.

This clone turned up a few times. The V and J genes are TRBV2 and TRBJ2-7, with D hard to call. CDR1 is SNHLY and CDR2 is FYNNEI in the germline V gene. V lost 6 bases and J 0 bases, leaving 6 bases between the germline ends. The CDR3 consists of 12 residues. The DNA of the CDR3 is TGTGCCAGCAGAACGAGCTCCTACGAGCAGTACTTC. The encoded protein is CASRTSSYEQYF. Variable domain in full (rest from reference TRBV2 and TRBJ2-7): EPEVTQTPSHQVTQMGQEVILRCVPISNHLYFYWYRQILGQKVEFLVSFYNNEISEKSEIFDDQFSVERPDGSNFTLKIRSTKLEDSAMYFCASRTSSYEQYFGPGTRLTVT.

This chain connects TRBV6-1 to TRBJ1-1; D might be TRBD1 (5 bases). Germline CDR1 MNHNS, CDR2 SASEGT. The CDR3 consists of 15 residues. V was pared by 5 bases and J by 3 bases, with 16 bases between. The CDR3 sequence is CASSQEGSAYTEAFF. DNA for the CDR3: TGTGCCAGCAGTCAAGAGGGGTCGGCATACACTGAAGCTTTCTTT.

Only a few counts were recorded for this clone. The chain employs TRBV4-3 and TRBJ1-1, with a possible D match to TRBD1 (5 bases). With 1 base removed from V and 5 bases from J, the gap between germline ends came to 8 bases. This CDR3 spans 13 amino acids. The germline V gene has CDR1 LGHNA and CDR2 YSLEER. DNA of the CDR3: TGCGCCAGCAGCCAAGTCAGGGAAACTGAAGCTTTCTTT. This encodes CASSQVRETEAFF.

The genes are TRBV2 and TRBJ1-5, with D possibly TRBD1 on 5 matching bases. Trimming removed 6 bases at V and 5 bases at J, with 14 bases between. This CDR3 contains 14 residues. The V gene's germline CDR1 is SNHLY and CDR2 FYNNEI. CDR3 DNA: TGTGCCAGCAGCTCGGGGCGCGGGGATCAGCCCCAGCATTTT. Translation gives CASSSGRGDQPQHF.

The chain recombines TRBV29-1 with TRBJ2-7, with 8 bases lining up with TRBD1. The CDR3 length is 14 residues. The V segment lost 4 bases and the J segment 0 bases; nucleotides outside the gene matches: 5. CDR1 is SQVTM and CDR2 is ANQGSEA in the germline V gene. The CDR3 sequence: CSVVLGQGSYEQYF. As DNA, the CDR3 is TGCAGCGTTGTTTTAGGACAGGGCTCCTACGAGCAGTACTTC.

This clone was observed a few times. The rearrangement links TRBV30 to TRBJ1-3, with a tentative D call TRBD1 (5 bases). Germline V gene sequence: CDR1 GTSNPN, CDR2 SVGIG (reference sequence). The CDR3 extends over 13 amino acids. The V end was cut by 4 bases, the J end by 7 bases, with 14 bases between. In nucleotides, the CDR3 is TGTGCCTGGACCGGGACTTCACTTAACACCATATATTTT. Amino acids: CAWTGTSLNTIYF. Variable domain in full (rest from reference TRBV30 and TRBJ1-3): SQTIHQWPATLVQPVGSPLSLECTVEGTSNPNLYWYRQAAGRGLQLLFYSVGIGQISSEVPQNLSASRPQDRQFILSSKKLLLSDSGFYLCAWTGTSLNTIYFGEGSWLTVV.

Worth noting for this clone: The CDR3 carries no conserved terminal phenylalanine or tryptophan, so it likely arises from a read error. This chain connects TRBV27 to TRBJ2-3; 8 positions match TRBD2. CDR1 and CDR2 from the germline V gene are MNHEY and SMNVEV (reference sequence). V gave up 4 bases and J gave up 2 bases; unmatched junction bases: 8. The CDR3 has 16 residues. In DNA form, the CDR3 reads TGTGCCAGCAGTTCTCCGGGGGGGCTAAACACAGATACGCAGTATTCT. It encodes CASSSPGGLNTDTQYS.